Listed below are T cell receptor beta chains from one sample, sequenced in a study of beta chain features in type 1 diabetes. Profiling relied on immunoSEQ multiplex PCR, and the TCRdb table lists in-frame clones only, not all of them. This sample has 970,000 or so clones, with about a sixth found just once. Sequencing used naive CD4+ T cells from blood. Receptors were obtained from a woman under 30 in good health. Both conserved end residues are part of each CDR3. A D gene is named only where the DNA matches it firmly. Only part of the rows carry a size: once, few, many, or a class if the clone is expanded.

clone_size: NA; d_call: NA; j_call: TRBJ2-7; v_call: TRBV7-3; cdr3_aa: CASSLSPDPADEQYF; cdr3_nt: TGTGCCAGCAGCTTAAGTCCAGACCCCGCTGACGAGCAGTACTTC
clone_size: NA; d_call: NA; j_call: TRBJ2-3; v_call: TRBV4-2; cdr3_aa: CASSPGTSTDTQYF; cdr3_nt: TGTGCCAGCAGCCCGGGGACATCCACAGATACGCAGTATTTT
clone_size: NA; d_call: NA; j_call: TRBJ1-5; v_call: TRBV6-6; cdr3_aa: CASSNSLNQPQHF; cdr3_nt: TGTGCCAGCAGCAACAGTTTAAATCAGCCCCAGCATTTT
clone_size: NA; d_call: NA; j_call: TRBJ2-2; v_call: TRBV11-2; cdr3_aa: CASSLIQGSTGELFF; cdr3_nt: TGTGCCAGCAGCCTGATACAGGGAAGCACCGGGGAGCTGTTTTTT
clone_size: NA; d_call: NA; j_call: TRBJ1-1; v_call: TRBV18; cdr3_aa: CASSPQVLLNTEAFF; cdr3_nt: TGTGCCAGCTCACCACAGGTCCTTTTGAACACTGAAGCTTTCTTT
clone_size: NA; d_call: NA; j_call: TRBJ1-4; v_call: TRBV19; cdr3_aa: CASTRGWGNEKLFF; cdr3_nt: TGTGCCAGTACTCGGGGCTGGGGTAATGAAAAACTGTTTTTT
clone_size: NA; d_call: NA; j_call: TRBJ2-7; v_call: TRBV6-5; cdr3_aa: CASSYSILDSYEQYF; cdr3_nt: TGTGCCAGCAGTTACTCGATCCTGGACAGCTACGAGCAGTACTTC
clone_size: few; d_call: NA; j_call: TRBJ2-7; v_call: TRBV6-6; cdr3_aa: CASSRASPSYEQYF; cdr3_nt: TGTGCCAGCAGTAGGGCCTCACCATCCTACGAGCAGTACTTC
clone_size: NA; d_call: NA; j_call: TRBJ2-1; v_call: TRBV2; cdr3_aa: CASTDSYNEQFF; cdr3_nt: TGTGCCAGCACCGACTCCTACAATGAGCAGTTCTTC
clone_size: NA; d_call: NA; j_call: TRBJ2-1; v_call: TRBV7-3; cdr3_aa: CASSFRVSGEQFF; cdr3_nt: TGTGCCAGCAGCTTCAGGGTATCGGGTGAGCAGTTCTTC
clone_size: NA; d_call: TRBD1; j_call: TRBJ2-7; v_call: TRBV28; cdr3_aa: CASSWDRGRRYEQYF; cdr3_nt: TGTGCCAGCAGTTGGGACAGGGGGCGTCGGTACGAGCAGTACTTC
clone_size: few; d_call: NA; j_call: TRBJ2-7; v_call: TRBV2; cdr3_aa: CASRAFGRSTYEQYF; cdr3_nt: TGTGCCAGCAGGGCCTTTGGCAGATCAACCTACGAGCAGTACTTC
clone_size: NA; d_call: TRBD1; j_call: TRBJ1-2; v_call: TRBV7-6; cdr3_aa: CASSLGVGRTGLYGYTF; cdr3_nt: TGTGCCAGCAGCTTAGGTGTGGGGAGGACAGGGCTCTATGGCTACACCTTC
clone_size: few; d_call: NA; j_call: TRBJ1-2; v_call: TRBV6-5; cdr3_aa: CASRPDILYGYTF; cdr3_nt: TGTGCCAGCAGGCCCGACATCCTCTATGGCTACACCTTC
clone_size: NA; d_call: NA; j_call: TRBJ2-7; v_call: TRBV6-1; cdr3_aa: CASSMDSRYEQYF; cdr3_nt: TGTGCCAGCAGCATGGACTCCCGCTACGAGCAGTACTTC
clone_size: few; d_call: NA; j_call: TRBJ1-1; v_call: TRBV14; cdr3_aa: CASSHEGLGTEAFF; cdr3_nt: TGTGCCAGCAGCCATGAAGGGTTAGGCACTGAAGCTTTCTTT